The rows below give T cell receptor beta chains drawn from one sample of a study of cytomegalovirus exposure and HLA in healthy donors. The repertoire was sequenced with immunoSEQ multiplex PCR; TCRdb's copy has only in-frame clones and lacks some. The data show some 130,000 clones, with around 79% seen just once and over 1.3% held by the top ten. The sequenced sample consisted of PBMCs. These receptors came from a middle-aged woman in good health and CMV-seronegative. CDR3s include the opening cysteine and the closing phenylalanine or tryptophan. A D gene is named only where the DNA matches it firmly. Clone size is given for some rows only: seen once, a few or many times, or a class if the clone is expanded.

D | size | J | V | DNA | CDR3
TRBD1 | . | TRBJ2-7 | TRBV13 | TGTGCCAGCAGACCCGACAGGGCCGGCGAGCAGTACTTC | CASRPDRAGEQYF
. | . | TRBJ1-1 | TRBV6-5 | TGTGCCAGCGGAAAAGACAGTGGAGACACTGAAGCTTTCTTT | CASGKDSGDTEAFF
. | few | TRBJ1-4 | TRBV30 | TGTGCCTGTTACGGACATTCTAATGAAAAACTGTTTTTT | CACYGHSNEKLFF
. | . | TRBJ1-2 | TRBV27 | TGTGCCAGCAGTTTGGGACACTCCTATGGCTACACCTTC | CASSLGHSYGYTF
TRBD1 | . | TRBJ1-2 | TRBV2 | TGTGCCAGCAGAGACTCCACAGGGGGGGTTAGCGGCTACACCTTC | CASRDSTGGVSGYTF
. | . | TRBJ1-2 | TRBV5-6 | TGTGCCAGCAGCTTGGACGGGGTCGGAGGCTACACCTTC | CASSLDGVGGYTF
TRBD1 | few | TRBJ1-2 | TRBV5-1 | TGCGCCAGCAGTCTCGGGACAGTTGAGTATGGCTACACCTTC | CASSLGTVEYGYTF
TRBD1 | . | TRBJ1-2 | TRBV29-1 | TGCAGCGTTGAAGGCAGGGGGCTCATGGGTGGCTACACCTTC | CSVEGRGLMGGYTF
. | few | TRBJ1-1 | TRBV19 | TGTGCCAGTAGTATGCAGGGCACTGAAGCTTTCTTT | CASSMQGTEAFF
TRBD1 | . | TRBJ1-1 | TRBV7-9 | TGTGCCAGCAGCTCGGGACAGGGTGAAGCTTTCTTT | CASSSGQGEAFF
TRBD1 | . | TRBJ1-4 | TRBV7-9 | TGTGCCAGCAGCGTGAGGTCCGGGACAGATAATGAAAAACTGTTTTTT | CASSVRSGTDNEKLFF
. | . | TRBJ1-1 | TRBV20-1 | TGCAGTGCTGTAAGGGGGGAAGCTTTCTTT | CSAVRGEAFF
. | . | TRBJ2-5 | TRBV29-1 | TGCAGCGTTGAGACCAGGGGAGCCCAGTACTTC | CSVETRGAQYF
TRBD1 | . | TRBJ2-7 | TRBV7-9 | TGTTCCAGCAAACCACGAGGGACAGACAGTTTCGACCACTCCTACGAGCAGTACTTC | CSSKPRGTDSFDHSYEQYF
TRBD2 | . | TRBJ2-7 | TRBV6-5 | TGTGCCAGCAGTTACTCGGCCGGGGGGGCCTACGAGCAGTACTTC | CASSYSAGGAYEQYF
TRBD2 | . | TRBJ2-5 | TRBV4-3 | TGCGCCAGCAGCGATAGCGGGGGGGCTGGGGAGACCCAGTACTTC | CASSDSGGAGETQYF
. | few | TRBJ1-6 | TRBV30 | TGTGCCTGGAGTGCGATTGGATGGGGCTCACCCCTCCACTTT | CAWSAIGWGSPLHF
. | . | TRBJ2-1 | TRBV5-1 | TGCGCCAGCAGCTTGGAGGGGGAGGGATCGATAGAGTTCTTC | CASSLEGEGSIEFF
. | . | TRBJ1-2 | TRBV7-2 | TGTGCCAGCAGCCTACAGGGTTTGGACCTCTATGGCTACACCTTC | CASSLQGLDLYGYTF
TRBD1 | . | TRBJ1-2 | TRBV6-5 | TGTGCCAGCAGTTACTCGTTAGGGGGCGCCGGGAGTGGCTACACCTTC | CASSYSLGGAGSGYTF
. | few | TRBJ2-7 | TRBV25-1 | TGTGCCAGCAGTACAGTCATCTCCTACGAGCAGTACTTC | CASSTVISYEQYF
TRBD1 | few | TRBJ1-2 | TRBV6-5 | TGTGCCAGCAGTTACTCGTTAAGGGGGCTCAATGGCTACACCTTC | CASSYSLRGLNGYTF
TRBD1 | . | TRBJ2-7 | TRBV28 | TGTGCCAGCAGTTTTACAGGGGTCGGCGCCACCTACGAGCAGTACTTC | CASSFTGVGATYEQYF
TRBD1 | few | TRBJ1-2 | TRBV7-2 | TGTGCCAGCAGCTTAGAGACAGGGGTCGTCTATGGCTACACCTTC | CASSLETGVVYGYTF
. | . | TRBJ1-1 | TRBV7-6 | TGTGCCAGCAGCTCCGGCGGACAGACTGAAGCTTTCTTT | CASSSGGQTEAFF
. | . | TRBJ1-2 | TRBV5-8 | TGTGCCAGCAGCTTGATTCTGTATGGCTACACCTTC | CASSLILYGYTF
. | . | TRBJ1-4 | TRBV28 | TGTGCCAGCAGTTTACGGGGTACTAATGAAAAACTGTTTTTT | CASSLRGTNEKLFF
. | once | TRBJ2-7 | TRBV18 | TGTGCCAGCTCACCATCTAACAGAGTAAGCGAGCAGTACTTC | CASSPSNRVSEQYF
. | . | TRBJ1-5 | TRBV2 | TGTGCCAGCCTGTCGGAGGCACCCTGGGGCAATCAGCCCCAGCATTTT | CASLSEAPWGNQPQHF
. | . | TRBJ1-1 | TRBV28 | TGTGCCAGCAGTTCAACAGGGCCTGAAGCTTTCTTT | CASSSTGPEAFF
TRBD1 | . | TRBJ2-2 | TRBV27 | TGTGCCAGCATGACAGGGGACTCTTACACCGGGGAGCTGTTTTTT | CASMTGDSYTGELFF
. | . | TRBJ2-1 | TRBV4-3 | TGCGCCAGCAGTCGTTTCTGGGCCCCCTTCTACAATGAGCAGTTCTTC | CASSRFWAPFYNEQFF
TRBD1 | . | TRBJ2-7 | TRBV6-5 | TGTGCCAGCAGTTCCAGCCGGACAGGGTATAAGCAGTACTTC | CASSSSRTGYKQYF
TRBD1 | . | TRBJ1-1 | TRBV30 | TGTGCCTGGAGTGACTCAGGGACAGGGGCAGAGCGATACACTGAAGCTTTCTTT | CAWSDSGTGAERYTEAFF
. | few | TRBJ2-3 | TRBV29-1 | TGCAGCGTTGATTGGGAGGAAGATACGCAGTATTTT | CSVDWEEDTQYF
. | . | TRBJ1-4 | TRBV7-9 | TGTGCCAGCAGCCCTAGGGTTGCAGGAGGTGAAAAACTGTTTTTT | CASSPRVAGGEKLFF
. | . | TRBJ2-1 | TRBV5-1 | TGCGCCAGCAGCTCGGGGGGCCGTAGGAATGAGCAGTTCTTC | CASSSGGRRNEQFF
TRBD2 | . | TRBJ2-2 | TRBV29-1 | TGCAGCGTTGTTATCGGGGGGGCGAACACCGGGGAGCTGTTTTTT | CSVVIGGANTGELFF
TRBD1 | . | TRBJ2-7 | TRBV6-6 | TGTGCCAGCAGTCGGGACAGCTTCGCCGAGCAGTACTTC | CASSRDSFAEQYF
TRBD2 | . | TRBJ2-1 | TRBV5-6 | TGTGCCAGCAGCCCCACTAGCGGGCCCTACAATGAGCAGTTCTTC | CASSPTSGPYNEQFF
. | . | TRBJ1-4 | TRBV19 | TGTGCCAGTATCCCGTGGCACGGAGCGGCTAATGAAAAACTGTTTTTT | CASIPWHGAANEKLFF
TRBD1 | . | TRBJ2-5 | TRBV5-1 | TGCGCCAGCAGCTTCGGGACAGGGCTACAAGAGACCCAGTACTTC | CASSFGTGLQETQYF
TRBD1 | . | TRBJ1-2 | TRBV9 | TGTGCCAGTTCCCGGGACAGGGTTGGACGTGGCTACACCTTC | CASSRDRVGRGYTF
. | . | TRBJ2-7 | TRBV4-1 | TGCGCCAGCAGCCAAGATCCAGGACAGACCTACGAGCAGTACTTC | CASSQDPGQTYEQYF
. | . | TRBJ2-2 | TRBV6-6 | TGTGCCAGCAGTACCGGACAGTCGAACACCGGGGAGCTGTTTTTT | CASSTGQSNTGELFF
. | . | TRBJ1-5 | TRBV2 | TGTGCCAGCAGTGCCCCTGTTCTCCCCCAGCATTTT | CASSAPVLPQHF